This entry features one T cell receptor beta chain sequence. A multiplex PCR was run with 60 Vbeta primers and 13 Jbeta primers. Data came from immunoSEQ multiplex PCR; TCRdb stores just in-frame clones and leaves some out. The sample data list fewer than 250,000 clones. These data belong to a study of cytomegalovirus exposure and HLA in healthy donors. Losses at the gene ends were 4 bases for V and 2 bases for J; bases not matched to a gene: 3. The CDR3 covers 14 residues. Germline V gene lookup returns CDR1 MDHEN and CDR2 SYDVKM. Sequenced sample: PBMCs. This clonotype was sampled from a woman aged 25 to 45 in good health and CMV-seropositive. The V gene is TRBV28, the J gene TRBJ1-2; 8 positions agree with TRBD1. The chain's CDR3 is CASSWTGQNYGYTF. The CDR3 DNA follows: TGTGCCAGCAGTTGGACAGGGCAGAACTATGGCTACACCTTC.